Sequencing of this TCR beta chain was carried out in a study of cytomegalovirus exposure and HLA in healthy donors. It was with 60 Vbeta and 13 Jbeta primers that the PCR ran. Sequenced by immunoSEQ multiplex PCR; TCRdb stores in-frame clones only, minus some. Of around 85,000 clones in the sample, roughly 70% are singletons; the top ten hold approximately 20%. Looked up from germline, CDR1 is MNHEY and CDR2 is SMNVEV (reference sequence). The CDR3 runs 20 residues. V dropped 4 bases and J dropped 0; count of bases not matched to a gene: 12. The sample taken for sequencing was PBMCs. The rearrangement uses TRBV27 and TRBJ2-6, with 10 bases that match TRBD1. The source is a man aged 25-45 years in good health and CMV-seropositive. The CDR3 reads CASSYSHGGQGFSGANVLTF. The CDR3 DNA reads TGTGCCAGCAGTTATTCACATGGGGGACAGGGGTTCTCTGGGGCCAACGTCCTGACTTTC.